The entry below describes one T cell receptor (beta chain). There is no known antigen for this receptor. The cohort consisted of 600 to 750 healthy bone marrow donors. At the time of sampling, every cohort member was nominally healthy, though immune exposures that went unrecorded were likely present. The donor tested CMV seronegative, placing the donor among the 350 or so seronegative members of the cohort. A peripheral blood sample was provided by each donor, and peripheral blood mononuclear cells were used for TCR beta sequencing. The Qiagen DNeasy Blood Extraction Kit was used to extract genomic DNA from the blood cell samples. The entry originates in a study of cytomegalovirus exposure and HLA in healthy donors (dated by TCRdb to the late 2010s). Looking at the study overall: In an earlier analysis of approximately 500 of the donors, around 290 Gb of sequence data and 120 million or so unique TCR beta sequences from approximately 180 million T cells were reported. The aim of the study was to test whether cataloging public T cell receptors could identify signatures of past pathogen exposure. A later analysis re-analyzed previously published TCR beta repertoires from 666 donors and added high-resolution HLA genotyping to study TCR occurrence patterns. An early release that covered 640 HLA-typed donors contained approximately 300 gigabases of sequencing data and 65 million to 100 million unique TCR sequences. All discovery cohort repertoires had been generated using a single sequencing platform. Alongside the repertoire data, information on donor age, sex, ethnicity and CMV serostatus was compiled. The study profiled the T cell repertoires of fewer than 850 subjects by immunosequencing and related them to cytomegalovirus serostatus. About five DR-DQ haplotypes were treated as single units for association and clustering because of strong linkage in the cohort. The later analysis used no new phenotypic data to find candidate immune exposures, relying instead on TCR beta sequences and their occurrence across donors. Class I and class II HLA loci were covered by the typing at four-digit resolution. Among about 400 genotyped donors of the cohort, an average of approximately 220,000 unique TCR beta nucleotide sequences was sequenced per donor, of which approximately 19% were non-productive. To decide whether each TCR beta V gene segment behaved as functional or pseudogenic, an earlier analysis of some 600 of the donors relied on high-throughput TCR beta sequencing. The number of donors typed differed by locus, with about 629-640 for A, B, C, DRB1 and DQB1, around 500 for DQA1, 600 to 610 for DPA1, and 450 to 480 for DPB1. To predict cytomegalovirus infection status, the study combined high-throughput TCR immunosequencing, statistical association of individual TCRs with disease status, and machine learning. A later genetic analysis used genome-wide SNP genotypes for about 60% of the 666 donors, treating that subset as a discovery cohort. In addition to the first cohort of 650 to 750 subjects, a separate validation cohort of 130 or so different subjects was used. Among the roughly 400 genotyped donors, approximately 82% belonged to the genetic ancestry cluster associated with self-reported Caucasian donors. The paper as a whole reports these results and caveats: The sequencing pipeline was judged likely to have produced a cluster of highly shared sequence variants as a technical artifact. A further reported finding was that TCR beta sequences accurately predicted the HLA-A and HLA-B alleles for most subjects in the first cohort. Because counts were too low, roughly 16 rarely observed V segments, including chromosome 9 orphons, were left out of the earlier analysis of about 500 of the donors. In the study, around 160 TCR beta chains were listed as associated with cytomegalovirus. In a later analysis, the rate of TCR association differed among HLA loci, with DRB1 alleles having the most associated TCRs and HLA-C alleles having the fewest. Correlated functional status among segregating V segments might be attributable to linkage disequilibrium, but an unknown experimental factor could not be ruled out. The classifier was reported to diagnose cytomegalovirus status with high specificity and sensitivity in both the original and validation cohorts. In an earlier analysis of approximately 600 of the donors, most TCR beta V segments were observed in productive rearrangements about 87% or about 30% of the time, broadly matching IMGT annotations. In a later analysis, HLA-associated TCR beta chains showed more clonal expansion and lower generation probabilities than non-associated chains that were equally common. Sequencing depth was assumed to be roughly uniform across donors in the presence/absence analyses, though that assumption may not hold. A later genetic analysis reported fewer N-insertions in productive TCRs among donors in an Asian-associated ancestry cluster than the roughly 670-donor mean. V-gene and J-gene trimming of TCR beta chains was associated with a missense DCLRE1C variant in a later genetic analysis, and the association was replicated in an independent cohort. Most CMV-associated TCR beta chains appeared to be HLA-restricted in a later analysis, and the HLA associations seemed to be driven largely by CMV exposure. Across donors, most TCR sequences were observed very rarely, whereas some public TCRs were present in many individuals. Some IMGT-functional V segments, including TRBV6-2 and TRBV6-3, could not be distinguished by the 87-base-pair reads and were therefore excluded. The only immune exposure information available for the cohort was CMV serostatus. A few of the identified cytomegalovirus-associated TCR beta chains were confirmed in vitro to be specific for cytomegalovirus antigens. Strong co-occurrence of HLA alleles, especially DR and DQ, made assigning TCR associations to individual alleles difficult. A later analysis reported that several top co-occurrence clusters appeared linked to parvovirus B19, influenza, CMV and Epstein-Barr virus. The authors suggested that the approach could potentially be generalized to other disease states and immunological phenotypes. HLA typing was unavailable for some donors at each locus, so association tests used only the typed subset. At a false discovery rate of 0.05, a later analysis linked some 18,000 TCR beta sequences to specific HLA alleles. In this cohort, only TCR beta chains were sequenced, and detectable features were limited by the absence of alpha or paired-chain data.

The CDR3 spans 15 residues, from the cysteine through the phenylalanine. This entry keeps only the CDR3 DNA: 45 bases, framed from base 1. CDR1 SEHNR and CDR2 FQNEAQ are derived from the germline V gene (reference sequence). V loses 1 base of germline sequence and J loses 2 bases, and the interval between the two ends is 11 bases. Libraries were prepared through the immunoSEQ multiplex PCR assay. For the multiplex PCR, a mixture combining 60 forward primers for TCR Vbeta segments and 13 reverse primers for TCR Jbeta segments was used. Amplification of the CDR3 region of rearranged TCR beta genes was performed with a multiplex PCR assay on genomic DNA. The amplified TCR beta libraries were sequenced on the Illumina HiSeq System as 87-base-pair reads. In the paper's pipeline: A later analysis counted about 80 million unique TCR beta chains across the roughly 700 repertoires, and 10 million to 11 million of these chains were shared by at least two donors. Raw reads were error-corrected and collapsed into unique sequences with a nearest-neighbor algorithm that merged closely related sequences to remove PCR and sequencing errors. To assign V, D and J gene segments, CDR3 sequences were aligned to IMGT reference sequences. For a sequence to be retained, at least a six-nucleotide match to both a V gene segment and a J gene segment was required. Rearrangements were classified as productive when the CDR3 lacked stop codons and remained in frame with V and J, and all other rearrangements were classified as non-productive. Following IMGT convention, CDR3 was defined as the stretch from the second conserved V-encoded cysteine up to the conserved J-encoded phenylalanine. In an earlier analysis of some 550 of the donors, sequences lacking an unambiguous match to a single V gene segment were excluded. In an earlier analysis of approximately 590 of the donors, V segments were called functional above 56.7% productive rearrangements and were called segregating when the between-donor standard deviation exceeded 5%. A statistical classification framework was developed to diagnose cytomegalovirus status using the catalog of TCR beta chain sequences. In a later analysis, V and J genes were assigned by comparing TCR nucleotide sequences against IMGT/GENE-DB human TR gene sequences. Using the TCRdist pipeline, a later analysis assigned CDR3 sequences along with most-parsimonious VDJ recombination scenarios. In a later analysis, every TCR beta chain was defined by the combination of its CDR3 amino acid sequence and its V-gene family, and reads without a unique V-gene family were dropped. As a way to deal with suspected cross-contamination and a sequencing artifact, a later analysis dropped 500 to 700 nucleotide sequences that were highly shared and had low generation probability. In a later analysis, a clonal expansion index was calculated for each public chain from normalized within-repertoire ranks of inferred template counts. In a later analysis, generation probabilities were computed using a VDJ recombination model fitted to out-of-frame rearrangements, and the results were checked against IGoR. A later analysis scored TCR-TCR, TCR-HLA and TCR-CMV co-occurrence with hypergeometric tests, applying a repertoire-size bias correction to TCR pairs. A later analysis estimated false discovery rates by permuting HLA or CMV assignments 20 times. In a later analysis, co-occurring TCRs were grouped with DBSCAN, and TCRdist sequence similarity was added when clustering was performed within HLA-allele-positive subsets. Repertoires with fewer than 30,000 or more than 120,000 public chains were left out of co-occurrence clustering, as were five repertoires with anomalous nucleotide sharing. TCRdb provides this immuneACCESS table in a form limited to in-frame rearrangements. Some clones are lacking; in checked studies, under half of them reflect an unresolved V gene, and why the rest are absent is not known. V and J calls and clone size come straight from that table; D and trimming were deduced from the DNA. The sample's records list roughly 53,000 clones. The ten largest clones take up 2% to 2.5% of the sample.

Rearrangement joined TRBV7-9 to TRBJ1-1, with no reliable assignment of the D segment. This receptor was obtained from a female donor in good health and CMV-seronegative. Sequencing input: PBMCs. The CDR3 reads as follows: CASSLVSGGNTEAFF. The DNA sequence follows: TGTGCCAGCAGCTTAGTGTCTGGCGGTAACACTGAAGCTTTCTTT.